The present T cell receptor beta chain was sequenced within a study of cytomegalovirus exposure and HLA in healthy donors (dated by TCRdb to 2016 to 2017). With regard to the full study: The approximately 710 repertoires of the first cohort and the roughly 110 validation repertoires were produced on the same platform, according to a later analysis. In addition to the first cohort of 650 to 750 subjects, a separate validation cohort of under 150 different subjects was used. High-throughput TCR immunosequencing, statistical association of individual TCRs with disease status, and machine learning were combined to predict cytomegalovirus infection status. The study aimed to test whether cataloging public T cell receptors could reveal signatures of past pathogen exposure.

The donors belonged to the validation cohort of around 120 subjects, which was separate from the approximately 700-subject first cohort. Library generation was performed with the immunoSEQ multiplex PCR assay. Per the authors' processing: To diagnose cytomegalovirus status from the catalog of TCR beta chain sequences, a statistical classification framework was built. Drawn from immuneACCESS, this table holds only the in-frame rearrangements with V and J called that TCRdb kept. Clones are partly lost; checked studies trace under half to an unresolved V gene and leave the rest unexplained. V, J and clone size derive from that table, while D and trimming were established from the DNA sequence. The sample yields 180,000 or so clones; roughly 84% were counted once. Around 15% of the sample is held by the ten biggest clonotypes. Worth noting for this clone: Its antigen is unknown. Nothing much larger sits one base from this clone, and base qualities are not available.

The CDR3 measures 14 amino acids from cysteine to phenylalanine. The entry retains the CDR3 DNA only, 42 bases that are in frame from base 1. The germline V gene supplies CDR1 LGHNA and CDR2 YNFKEQ. V was cut back by 4 bases and J by 5 bases, leaving a gap of 12 bases between them. Study-level results and caveats: Cytomegalovirus status was reported to be diagnosed by the classifier with high specificity and sensitivity in both the original and validation cohorts. According to the authors, the approach could potentially be generalized to other disease states and immunological phenotypes. Subsequent analysis determined that TCRs grouped into clusters in the first cohort also showed a tendency toward co-occurrence across the 120 or so validation repertoires, and about 94% of cluster scores exceeded 0. All 120 or so repertoires were used to score co-occurrence in the validation cohort in a later analysis, because that analysis had no HLA typing for the cohort. The study gave a list of about 170 TCR beta chains associated with cytomegalovirus. In vitro tests confirmed that a few of the cytomegalovirus-associated TCR beta chains recognize cytomegalovirus antigens. Across donors, most TCR sequences were observed very rarely, whereas some public TCRs were present in many individuals.

Sequences were obtained from PBMCs. The receptor comes from a woman in her twenties or thirties in good health and CMV-seropositive. The chain is encoded by TRBV4-2 joined to TRBJ1-5, with the D segment identity uncertain. This receptor has the CDR3 CASSRTVNDQPQHF. At the DNA level, the sequence is TGTGCCAGCAGCCGAACTGTTAACGATCAGCCCCAGCATTTT.